This TCR beta chain emerged from a study of blood T cell repertoires in COVID-19 (dated by TCRdb to about 2020). Some background on the complete study: Samples from collaborators originated in the United States, Italy and Spain and spanned both the acute and convalescent phases of COVID-19. The repertoires were released in a freely available public database intended as a resource for research on the immune response to SARS-CoV-2. The prospective study material was composed of cDNA or gDNA derived from T cells, B-cell-depleted T cells, or PBMCs. Samples came from the ongoing ImmuneRACE study (first 160 participants) plus 1,254 subjects from 6 global collaborators. The dataset comprised deeply sampled blood TCRbeta repertoires from subjects exposed to, actively infected with, or recovered from COVID-19. HLA class I and class II types, where available, came from metadata supplied by the sample provider rather than from assay-based typing. A de-identified subject ID, COVID-19 status, age in years and sex were almost always included in the sample metadata.

TCRbeta CDR3 regions were amplified from genomic DNA by means of the immunoSEQ Assay, a bias-controlled multiplex PCR. The authors' pipeline ran thus. Nucleated cell counts per sample were estimated from amplification of reference gene primers within the assay. Sequence reads were collapsed and filtered to measure the absolute abundance of every unique TCRbeta CDR3 rearrangement. For each sample, productive Simpson clonality was calculated as the square root of Simpson's diversity index across productive rearrangements. This immuneACCESS table, as held by TCRdb, lists in-frame sequences with V and J called but not all clones. Of the missing ones, under half trace to an unresolved V gene in checked studies; the others have no known cause. From that table come the V and J calls and clone size; the DNA was used to work out D and trimming. Across this sample there are about 200,000 clones, with 89% seen only once. The ten largest clones add up to around 8.4% of the sample.

The CDR3, from cysteine to phenylalanine, totals 16 residues. The sequence is cut down to CDR3 DNA, 48 bases in frame from base 1. Here V drops 0 bases and J drops 3 bases, and the junction holds 4 bases not matched to any gene. CDR1 and CDR2 are read off the germline V gene as SGHRS and YFSETQ. In the prospective study, participants were roughly 18 to 100 years old, resided in about two dozen geographic areas of the United States, and were enrolled through a virtual design. Cohort assignment in the prospective study relied on participant-reported clinical history from a screening survey and a study questionnaire. For ImmuneRACE Cohort 3, a participant was defined as recovered based on two consecutive negative NP/OP PCR tests, clearance by a healthcare professional, or resolution of symptoms. In the prospective study, mobile phlebotomists collected whole blood, serum and a nasopharyngeal or oropharyngeal swab from each participant. Additional blood draws and questionnaires over an approximately two-month period could optionally be provided by prospective study participants. Before DNA extraction, prospective study blood samples were shipped either frozen or at room temperature.

What the work shows at the level of the full study, not this receptor alone: How much clinical and demographic metadata was included differed by source and by participant, and the metadata was provided uncurated.

Note on this clone: Its antigen target is currently unknown. No per-base quality is available; no much larger clone lies one base away.

This receptor was taken from a woman younger than 30 who had recovered from COVID-19. This chain joins TRBV5-1 to TRBJ2-3, and 10 junctional nucleotides match TRBD2. Sequenced input: PBMCs or T cells enriched from blood (not recorded which). The DNA sequence is given as TGCGCCAGCAGCTTGGAGTCTAGCGGGGGAACAGATACGCAGTATTTT. Its amino acids are CASSLESSGGTDTQYF.